The rows below give T cell receptor beta chains drawn from one sample of a study of cytomegalovirus exposure and HLA in healthy donors. Libraries were prepared by immunoSEQ multiplex PCR; TCRdb keeps only in-frame clonotypes and omits some of them. The table includes some 120,000 clones, around 70% detected once. Sequencing used PBMCs. The receptors come from a man aged 25 to 45 in good health and CMV-seropositive. Each CDR3 is given with its conserved first and last residue. A D gene is named only where the DNA matches it firmly. The size field is filled for only some rows; it gives once, few, many or a size class.

J,D,V,size,DNA,CDR3
TRBJ1-5,-,TRBV7-2,-,TGTGCCAGCAGCTTACTAGATAATCAGCCCCAGCATTTT,CASSLLDNQPQHF
TRBJ1-5,TRBD1,TRBV10-2,-,TGCGCCAGCAGAGGGACAGGGATCGGCAATCAGCCCCAGCATTTT,CASRGTGIGNQPQHF
TRBJ1-2,TRBD1,TRBV5-6,-,TGTGCCAGCAGTCGGCCGGGACAGGGCCCCGGCTATGGCTACACCTTC,CASSRPGQGPGYGYTF
TRBJ1-2,-,TRBV6-1,-,TGTGCCAGCAGTTACGCCGGGGTCTTC,CASSYAGVF
TRBJ2-3,TRBD2,TRBV28,-,TGTGCCAGCAGTTTATCCCTAGCGGGGGGCCCCTTCAGCACAGATACGCAGTATTTT,CASSLSLAGGPFSTDTQYF
TRBJ2-2,TRBD1,TRBV28,-,TGTGCCAGCAGTTTATTAGGGGGACAGGGTTCCGGGGAGCTGTTTTTT,CASSLLGGQGSGELFF
TRBJ1-1,-,TRBV6-5,-,TGTGCCAGCAGCATTCAGGGGAACACTGAAGCTTTCTTT,CASSIQGNTEAFF
TRBJ2-7,TRBD1,TRBV28,-,TGTGCCAGCAGTTCCGGGACAGGGTGGGGCTCCTACGAGCAGTACTTC,CASSSGTGWGSYEQYF
TRBJ1-2,-,TRBV7-3,-,TGTGCCAGCAGCCCGTCCACCACAGGCTACTATGGCTACACCTTC,CASSPSTTGYYGYTF
TRBJ2-3,TRBD1,TRBV7-9,-,TGTGCCAGCAGCATCTCCCGGACAGGGGAAACAGATACGCAGTATTTT,CASSISRTGETDTQYF
TRBJ2-5,-,TRBV5-6,-,TGTGCCAGCGCCTCAGGGTCTGGGGAGACCCAGTACTTC,CASASGSGETQYF
TRBJ2-3,-,TRBV14,-,TGTGCCAGCAGCCCGTACTCAGATACGCAGTATTTT,CASSPYSDTQYF
TRBJ2-1,-,TRBV7-2,-,TGTGCCAGCAGCTTAGATTTAGTCAATGAGCAGTTCTTC,CASSLDLVNEQFF
TRBJ2-7,-,TRBV7-3,-,TGTGCCAGCAGCTCAACCCCGGGTCTAGAGCAGTACTTC,CASSSTPGLEQYF
TRBJ2-1,TRBD2,TRBV4-2,-,TGTGCCAGCAGCCAAGAAGGGACTAGCTACAATGAGCAGTTCTTC,CASSQEGTSYNEQFF
TRBJ1-2,-,TRBV4-1,-,TGCGCCAGCAGCCAAGATTTGGACTATGGCTACCCCTTC,CASSQDLDYGYPF
TRBJ2-5,-,TRBV15,-,TGTGCCACCAGCAGAGATGAATTGACAGCCAGTTATCAAGAGACCCAGTACTTC,CATSRDELTASYQETQYF
TRBJ2-5,-,TRBV6-1,-,TGTGCCAGCAGTGCCGAAGGGTCTTGGAGGGAGACCCAGTACTTC,CASSAEGSWRETQYF
TRBJ2-5,TRBD1,TRBV18,few,TGTGCCAGCTCACACAGGGGCCAGACCCAGTACTTC,CASSHRGQTQYF
TRBJ2-2,TRBD2,TRBV10-3,once,TGTGCCATCAGTGAGTCGGCACTAGCGGGGGCCACCGGGGAGCTGTTTTTT,CAISESALAGATGELFF
TRBJ2-7,TRBD1,TRBV5-6,-,TGTGCCAGCAGCTTGAACCGGGACAGGATCCTAAACTTCAGCTACGAGCAGTACTTC,CASSLNRDRILNFSYEQYF
TRBJ1-4,TRBD1,TRBV30,-,TGTGCCTGGAGCGACATAGGGACAGACATCCTTGAAAAGCTGTTTTTT,CAWSDIGTDILEKLFF
TRBJ1-2,TRBD1,TRBV4-3,-,TGCGCCAGCAGTTACCGACAGGGGAGCTATGGCTACACCTTC,CASSYRQGSYGYTF
TRBJ1-6,TRBD1,TRBV2,-,TGTGCCAGCCAGGGGGCGCGGAGTTCACCCCTCCACTTT,CASQGARSSPLHF
TRBJ2-7,-,TRBV27,-,TGTGCCAGCAGTTTAACTAGTGGCGCCTACGAGCAGTACTTC,CASSLTSGAYEQYF
TRBJ1-3,-,TRBV30,-,TGTGCCTGGAGCAGGGGATCTGGAAACACCATATATTTT,CAWSRGSGNTIYF